This TCR beta chain was recorded in a study of T-cell reconstitution after alpha-beta-depleted transplantation in children. This sample's TCRbeta library carried unique molecular identifier barcodes. TCRdb analysed the PCR reads with MiXCR anew, one entry per CDR3 protein. Of around 700,000 distinct CDR3 sequences in the sample, approximately 14% are singletons; the top ten hold roughly 0.77%. The length of the CDR3 is 16 residues. CDR1 DFQATT and CDR2 SNEGSKA come from the germline V gene (reference sequence). The V gene lost 0 bases and the J gene lost 3 bases, with 15 bases spanning the gap. This clonotype was seen ten or more times. The target antigen is unknown. Study-level findings and limits: T-cell counts and diversity at one year post-transplant came mainly from newly produced T cells.

This TCR derives from a girl aged 2 to 9 with congenital amegakaryocytic thrombocytopenia, due to receive a stem cell transplant. The chain links TRBV20-1 to TRBJ2-4; possible D gene TRBD1, 6 bases. Sequencing was performed on PBMCs, taken before TCRalphabeta/CD19-depleted stem cell transplant. CDR3 nucleotide sequence: TGCAGTGCTAGAGATCTGAGTTGGACAGACAAAAACATTCAGTACTTC. It is translated as CSARDLSWTDKNIQYF.